This T cell receptor (beta chain) was identified during a study of cytomegalovirus exposure and HLA in healthy donors. About the study: Drawn from HLA-typed donors, about 85 million unique TCRs were held in an early data release.

A multiplex PCR was run with 60 Vbeta primers and 13 Jbeta primers. Libraries were prepared by immunoSEQ multiplex PCR; TCRdb keeps only in-frame clonotypes and omits some of them. The data show about 130,000 clones, with 80% seen just once and roughly 3.5% held by the top ten. Whereas donors were nominally healthy upon sampling, unrecorded immune exposures were probable. The CDR3 is 18 amino acids. V lost 0 bases to trimming and J lost 7 bases; unmatched junction nucleotides: 11. The germline CDR1 and CDR2 sequences are LNHNV and YYDKDF (reference sequence). Concerning this clone itself: Its antigen is unidentified.

Study observations and caveats: Investigators reported 164 TCR beta chains as tied to cytomegalovirus. Exclusion applied to some V segments, including TRBV6-2 and TRBV6-3, as they were indistinguishable.

This chain uses TRBV15 with TRBJ1-4; 10 bases map to TRBD1. The clonotype originates from a male donor in good health and CMV-seronegative. Sequencing input: PBMCs. CDR3 in DNA: TGTGCCACCAGCAGAGATCCACGGTTCCGGGACAGGGGTGAAAAACTGTTTTTT. This encodes CATSRDPRFRDRGEKLFF.